The sequence of this TCR beta chain was determined in a study of blood T cells in healthy people across ages. The study, taken as a whole, reports: Researchers said unsorted PBMCs prevented a conclusive naive versus antigen-experienced comparison.

It was with a sample-barcoded 5' primer and a J-beta primer mix that a second PCR of about 6 to 11 cycles was run. Through a template-switch adaptor with 12 random nucleotides, each cDNA molecule received a tag. One entry per CDR3 protein, called by TCRdb with MiXCR from the 5' RACE reads. Altogether about 1 million distinct CDR3 sequences are present, 40% to 50% being singletons, with the ten largest covering approximately 20%. On this clonotype: Its antigen remains unidentified.

The people who gave samples were healthy Caucasians from Russia, aged about 6 to 95. Trimming took off 1 base at V and 3 bases at J, with 7 bases between the two ends. This CDR3 region has 13 residues. Germline V gene sequence: CDR1 LGHNA, CDR2 YNFKEQ. The sequencing input was blood. The gene calls are TRBV4-2 and TRBJ2-7, with D possibly TRBD2 on 5 matching bases. The TCR originated in a woman aged 55-70 years in good health. DNA of the CDR3: TGTGCCAGCAGCCAAGGACTACTCTACGAGCAGTACTTC. This codes for CASSQGLLYEQYF.